This section outlines one TCR beta chain sequence together with its context. The sample is drawn from a study of CDR3 diversity in severe acne. Trimming at V came to 5 bases and at J to 6 bases, leaving 7 bases not matched to a gene. CDR3 length: 15 amino acids. Germline V gene lookup returns CDR1 SEHNR and CDR2 FQNEAQ (reference sequence). MiXCR was run by TCRdb on the PCR reads, yielding one entry per CDR3 protein. The table includes about 97,000 distinct CDR3 sequences, more than 45% detected once. This sequence was found in a male donor with acne. The rearrangement links TRBV7-9 to TRBJ2-2, with 9 positions matching TRBD1. The specimen was blood. Here the CDR3 reads CASSSVGTGSGELFF. The DNA for the CDR3 is TGTGCCAGCAGCAGTGTCGGGACAGGGTCCGGGGAGCTGTTTTTT.